This T cell receptor (beta chain) was documented in a study of T cells in Graves' hyperthyroidism and ophthalmopathy. RNA transcripts were the template for amplifying TCR beta CDR3 regions. HTBI primers were employed in a first-round RT-PCR of the TCR CDR3. MiXCR, applied by TCRdb to the multiplex PCR reads, yields one record per CDR3 protein. The data contain 460,000 or so distinct CDR3 sequences, 13% to 15% of them seen just once; the ten biggest clones take up less than 20%. Graves' hyperthyroidism was deemed stable absent ophthalmopathy progression within 18 months. Aged 18 to 65, the patients had hyperthyroidism that was newly diagnosed and had lasted under 2 months. Germline V gene sequence: CDR1 WSHSY, CDR2 SAAADI. The V gene lost 2 bases and the J gene lost 3 bases, with 19 bases spanning the gap. The length of the CDR3 is 17 residues.

The origin of this receptor is a young woman with Graves' hyperthyroidism. The chain recombines TRBV10-2 with TRBJ1-1; D remains unclear. The sample comprised blood. The CDR3 loop is CASSEGLRRNWDTEAFF. The DNA for the CDR3 is TGCGCCAGCAGTGAGGGACTCCGGAGGAATTGGGACACTGAAGCTTTCTTT.